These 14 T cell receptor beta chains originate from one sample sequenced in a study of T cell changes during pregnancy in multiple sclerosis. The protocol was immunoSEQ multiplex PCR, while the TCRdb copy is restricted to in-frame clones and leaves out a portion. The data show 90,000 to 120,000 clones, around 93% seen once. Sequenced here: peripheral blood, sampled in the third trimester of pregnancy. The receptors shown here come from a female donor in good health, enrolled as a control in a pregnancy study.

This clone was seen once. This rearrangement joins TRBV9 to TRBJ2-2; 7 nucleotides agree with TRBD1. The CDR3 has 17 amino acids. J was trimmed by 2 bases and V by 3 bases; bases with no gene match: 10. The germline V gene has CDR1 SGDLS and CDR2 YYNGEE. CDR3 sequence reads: CASSAVFGTVNTGELFF. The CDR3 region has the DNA TGTGCCAGCAGCGCGGTTTTCGGGACAGTCAACACCGGGGAGCTGTTTTTT.

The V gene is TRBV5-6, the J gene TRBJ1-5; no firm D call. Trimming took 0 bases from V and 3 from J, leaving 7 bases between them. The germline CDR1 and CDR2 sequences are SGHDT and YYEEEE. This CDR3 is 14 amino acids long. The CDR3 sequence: CASSLGRFNQPQHF. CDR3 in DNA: TGTGCCAGCAGCTTGGGCAGGTTCAATCAGCCCCAGCATTTT. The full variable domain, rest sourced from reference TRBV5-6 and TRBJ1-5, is DAGVTQSPTHLIKTRGQQVTLRCSPKSGHDTVSWYQQALGQGPQFIFQYYEEEERQRGNFPDRFSGHQFPNYSSELNVNALLLGDSALYLCASSLGRFNQPQHFGDGTRLSIL.

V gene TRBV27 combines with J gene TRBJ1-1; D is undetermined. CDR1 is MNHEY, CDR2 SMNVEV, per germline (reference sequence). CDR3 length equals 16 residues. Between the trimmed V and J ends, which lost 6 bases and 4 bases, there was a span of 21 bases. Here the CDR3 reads CASRKREAKRVTEAFF. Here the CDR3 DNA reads TGTGCCAGCAGAAAACGGGAGGCCAAAAGGGTCACTGAAGCTTTCTTT.

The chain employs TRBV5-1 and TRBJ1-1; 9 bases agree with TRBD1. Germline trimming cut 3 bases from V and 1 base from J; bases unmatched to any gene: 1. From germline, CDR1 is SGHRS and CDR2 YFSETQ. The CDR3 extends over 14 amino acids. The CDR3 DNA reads TGCGCCAGCAGCTCGGACAGGGGGAACACTGAAGCTTTCTTT. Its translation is CASSSDRGNTEAFF.

In DNA, the CDR3 is TGTGCCAGCAGCGGGGGGACAGGGGGCGTCTACGAGCAGTACTTC. This gives the protein CASSGGTGGVYEQYF. The chain employs TRBV7-8 and TRBJ2-7, with 12 bases fitting TRBD1. In germline, CDR1 is SGHVS, CDR2 FQNEAQ. There are 15 residues in the CDR3. V trimming: 5 bases; J trimming: 3 bases; junction bases outside the gene matches: 5.

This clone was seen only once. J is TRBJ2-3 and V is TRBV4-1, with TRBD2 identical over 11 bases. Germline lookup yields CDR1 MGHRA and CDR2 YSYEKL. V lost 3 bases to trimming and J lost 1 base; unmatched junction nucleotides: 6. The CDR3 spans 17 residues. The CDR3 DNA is TGCGCCAGCAGCCACCACAGACTAGCGGGACGCACAGATACGCAGTATTTT. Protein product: CASSHHRLAGRTDTQYF.

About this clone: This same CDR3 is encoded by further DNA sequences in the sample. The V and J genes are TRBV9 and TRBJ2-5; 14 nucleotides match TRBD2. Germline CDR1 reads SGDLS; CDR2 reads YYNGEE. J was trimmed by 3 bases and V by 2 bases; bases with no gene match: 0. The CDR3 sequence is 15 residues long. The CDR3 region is CASSVGLAGEETQYF. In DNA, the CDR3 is TGTGCCAGCAGCGTGGGACTAGCGGGGGAAGAGACCCAGTACTTC. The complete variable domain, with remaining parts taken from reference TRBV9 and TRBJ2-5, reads DSGVTQTPKHLITATGQRVTLRCSPRSGDLSVYWYQQSLDQGLQFLIQYYNGEERAKGNILERFSAQQFPDLHSELNLSSLELGDSALYFCASSVGLAGEETQYFGPGTRLLVL.

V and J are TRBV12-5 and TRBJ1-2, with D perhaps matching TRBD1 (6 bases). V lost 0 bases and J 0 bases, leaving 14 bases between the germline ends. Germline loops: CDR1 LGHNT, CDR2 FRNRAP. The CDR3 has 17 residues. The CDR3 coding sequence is TGTGCTAGTGGTTTGGTACGACAGGCGCTTACTAACTATGGCTACACCTTC. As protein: CASGLVRQALTNYGYTF.

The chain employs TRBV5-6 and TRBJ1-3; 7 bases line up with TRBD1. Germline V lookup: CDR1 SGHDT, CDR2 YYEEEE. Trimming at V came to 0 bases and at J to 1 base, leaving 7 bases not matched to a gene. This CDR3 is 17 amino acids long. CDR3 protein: CASSLGRGQNSGNTIYF. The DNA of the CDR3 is TGTGCCAGCAGCTTGGGGAGGGGGCAAAATTCTGGAAACACCATATATTTT.

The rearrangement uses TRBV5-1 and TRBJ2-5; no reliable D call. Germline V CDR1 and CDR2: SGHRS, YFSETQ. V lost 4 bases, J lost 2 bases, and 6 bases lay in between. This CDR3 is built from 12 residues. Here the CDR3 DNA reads TGCGCCAGCAGCCCCACACAAGAGACCCAGTACTTC. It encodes CASSPTQETQYF.

CDR3 in amino acids: CASSRDRVYGYTF. Here the CDR3 DNA reads TGTGCCAGCAGCCGGGACAGGGTCTATGGCTACACCTTC. This chain uses TRBV7-9 with TRBJ1-2; 9 bases map to TRBD1. The CDR3 has 13 residues. Germline lookup yields CDR1 SEHNR and CDR2 FQNEAQ (reference sequence). Trimming took 5 bases from V and 4 from J; bases not matched to a gene: 2.

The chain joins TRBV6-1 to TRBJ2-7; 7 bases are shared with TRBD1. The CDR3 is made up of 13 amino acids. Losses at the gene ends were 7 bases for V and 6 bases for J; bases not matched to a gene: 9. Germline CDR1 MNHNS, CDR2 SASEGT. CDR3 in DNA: TGTGCCAGCACCCTGACAGGGCCTAGCGAGCAGTACTTC. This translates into CASTLTGPSEQYF.

The CDR3: CASTGGVDGYTF. CDR3 DNA sequence: TGTGCCAGCACAGGGGGCGTAGATGGCTACACCTTC. The V gene is TRBV6-5, the J gene TRBJ1-2; 8 bases match TRBD1. Trimming at V came to 7 bases and at J to 6 bases, leaving 4 bases not matched to a gene. CDR1 and CDR2 (germline): MNHEY, SVGAGI. The CDR3 sequence is 12 residues long.

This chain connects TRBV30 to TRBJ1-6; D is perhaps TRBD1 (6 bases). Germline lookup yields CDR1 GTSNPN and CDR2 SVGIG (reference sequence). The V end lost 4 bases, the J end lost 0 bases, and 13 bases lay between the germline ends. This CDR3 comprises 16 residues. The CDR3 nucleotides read TGTGCCTGGAACCTGGACAGCTACTCCTATAATTCACCCCTCCACTTT. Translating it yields CAWNLDSYSYNSPLHF.